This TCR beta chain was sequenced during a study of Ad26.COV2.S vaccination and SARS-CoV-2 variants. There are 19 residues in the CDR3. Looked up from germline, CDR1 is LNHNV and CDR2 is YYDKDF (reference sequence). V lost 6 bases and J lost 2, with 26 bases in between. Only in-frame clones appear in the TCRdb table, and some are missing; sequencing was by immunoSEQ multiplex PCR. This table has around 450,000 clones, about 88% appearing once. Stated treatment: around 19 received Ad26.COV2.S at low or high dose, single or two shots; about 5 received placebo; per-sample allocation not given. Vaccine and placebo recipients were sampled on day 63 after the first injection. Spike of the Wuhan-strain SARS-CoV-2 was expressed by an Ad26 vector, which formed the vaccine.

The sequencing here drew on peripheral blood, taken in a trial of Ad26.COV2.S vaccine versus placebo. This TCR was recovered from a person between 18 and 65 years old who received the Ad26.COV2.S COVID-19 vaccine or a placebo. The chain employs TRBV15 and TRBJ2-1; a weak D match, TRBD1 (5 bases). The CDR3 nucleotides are TGTGCCACCAGTGATCGACAGTACTCCTTTTTCGAGGCCTACAATGAGCAGTTCTTC. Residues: CATSDRQYSFFEAYNEQFF.